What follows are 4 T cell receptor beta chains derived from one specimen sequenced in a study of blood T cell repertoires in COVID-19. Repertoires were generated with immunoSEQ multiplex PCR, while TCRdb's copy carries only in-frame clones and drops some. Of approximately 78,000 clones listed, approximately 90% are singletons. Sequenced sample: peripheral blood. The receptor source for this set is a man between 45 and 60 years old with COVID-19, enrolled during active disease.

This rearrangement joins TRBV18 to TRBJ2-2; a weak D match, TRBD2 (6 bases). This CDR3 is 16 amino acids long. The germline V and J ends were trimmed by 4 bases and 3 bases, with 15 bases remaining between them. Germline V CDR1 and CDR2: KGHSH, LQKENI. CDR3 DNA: TGTGCCAGCTCACGACGGACGGGAGCGGACACCGGGGAGCTGTTTTTT. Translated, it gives CASSRRTGADTGELFF.

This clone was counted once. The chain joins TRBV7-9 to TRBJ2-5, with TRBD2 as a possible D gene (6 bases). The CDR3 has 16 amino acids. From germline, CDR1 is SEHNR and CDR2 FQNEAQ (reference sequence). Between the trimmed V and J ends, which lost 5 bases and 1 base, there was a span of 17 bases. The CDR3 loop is CASSPRRGTGQETQYF. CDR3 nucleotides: TGTGCCAGCAGCCCTCGTCGAGGGACTGGCCAAGAGACCCAGTACTTC.

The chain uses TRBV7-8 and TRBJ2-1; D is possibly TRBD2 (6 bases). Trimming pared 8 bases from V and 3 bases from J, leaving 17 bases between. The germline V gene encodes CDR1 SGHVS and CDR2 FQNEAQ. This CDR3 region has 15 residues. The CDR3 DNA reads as TGTGCCAGCGGTCAGAACCGGGACTTCTACAATGAGCAGTTCTTC. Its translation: CASGQNRDFYNEQFF.

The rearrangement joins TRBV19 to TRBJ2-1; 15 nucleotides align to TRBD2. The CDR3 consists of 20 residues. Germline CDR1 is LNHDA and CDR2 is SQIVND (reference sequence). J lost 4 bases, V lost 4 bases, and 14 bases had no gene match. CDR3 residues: CASSTRTGTSGRRGYNEQFF. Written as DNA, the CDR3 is TGTGCCAGTAGTACCCGAACCGGGACTAGCGGGAGGCGGGGATACAATGAGCAGTTCTTC.